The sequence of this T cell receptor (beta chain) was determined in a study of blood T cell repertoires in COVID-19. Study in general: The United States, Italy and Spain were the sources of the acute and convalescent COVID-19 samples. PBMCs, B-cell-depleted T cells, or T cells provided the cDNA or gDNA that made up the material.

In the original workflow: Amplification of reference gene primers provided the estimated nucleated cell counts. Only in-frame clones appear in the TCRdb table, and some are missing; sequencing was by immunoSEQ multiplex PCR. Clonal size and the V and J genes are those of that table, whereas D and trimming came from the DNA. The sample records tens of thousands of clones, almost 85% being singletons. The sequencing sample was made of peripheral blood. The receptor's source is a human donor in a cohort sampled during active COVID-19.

This chain's CDR3 is CASSQEVAGPRFYEQYF. CDR3 DNA: TGTGCCAGCAGCCAAGAAGTTGCGGGGCCTCGATTCTACGAGCAGTACTTC. The V call is TRBV3-1 (or the pseudogene TRBV3-2), the J call TRBJ2-7; possible D gene TRBD2, 6 bases. V was trimmed by 0 bases and J by 3 bases, leaving 18 bases between them. This CDR3 region has 17 residues. Germline V lookup: CDR1 LGHDT, CDR2 YNNKEL (reference sequence).